This note documents a single T cell receptor beta chain sequence. V was pared by 0 bases and J by 12 bases, with 7 bases of the junction left unmatched. Per germline, CDR1 SGHDN and CDR2 FVKESK. The CDR3 totals 14 residues. Assay: immunoSEQ multiplex PCR; the TCRdb copy retains only in-frame clones and omits some. Of some 9,000 clones listed, 80% are singletons. The data were taken from a study of blood T cell repertoires in COVID-19. Study-wide background: The origin of the acute and convalescent COVID-19 samples was the United States, Italy and Spain.

The sequenced sample was peripheral blood. J is TRBJ2-1 and V is TRBV14, with 8 bases fitting TRBD2. The source of this sequence is a man aged 65 to 85 with active COVID-19. The CDR3 spells CASSQDMTGGGQFF. CDR3 nucleotides: TGTGCCAGCAGCCAAGATATGACGGGAGGGGGGCAGTTCTTC.